This T cell receptor (beta chain) came from a study of blood T cell repertoires in COVID-19 (TCRdb year 2020). With regard to the full study: Samples from collaborators originated in the United States, Italy and Spain and spanned both the acute and convalescent phases of COVID-19. The prospective study material was composed of cDNA or gDNA derived from T cells, B-cell-depleted T cells, or PBMCs. The dataset comprised deeply sampled blood TCRbeta repertoires from subjects exposed to, actively infected with, or recovered from COVID-19. A freely available public database, intended as a resource for researchers studying the immune response to SARS-CoV-2, is where the repertoires were released. The samples were drawn from two sources: the first 160 participants of the ongoing ImmuneRACE study, and 1,254 subjects contributed by 6 global collaborators. The sample metadata nearly always contained a de-identified subject ID, COVID-19 status, age in years and sex. HLA class I and class II types, where available, came from metadata supplied by the sample provider rather than from assay-based typing.

Findings and caveats that apply to the study as a whole: How much clinical and demographic metadata was included differed by source and by participant, and the metadata was provided uncurated.

The CDR3, cysteine through phenylalanine, is 14 amino acids long. Only CDR3 DNA is held: 42 bases, read in frame from base 1. CDR1 and CDR2, looked up from the germline V gene, are SGDLS and YYNGEE. V lost 0 bases and J lost 6 bases, and the count of bases not matched to a germline gene is 2. Whole blood was collected in K2EDTA tubes by collaborating institutions according to the institutions' own protocols. For TCRbeta analysis, collaborators shipped samples in one of three forms: frozen whole blood, isolated PBMCs, or DNA extracted from either of those sample types. Notes on this clone: Its antigen remains undetermined. The input lacks base qualities; no much larger clone sits a single base away.

The immunoSEQ Assay, a bias-controlled multiplex PCR, was used to amplify TCRbeta CDR3 regions from genomic DNA. Turning to the authors' computational methods: The number of nucleated cells in each sample was estimated from the amplification of reference gene primers within the assay. To quantify the absolute abundance of each unique TCRbeta CDR3 rearrangement, sequence reads were collapsed and filtered. For each sample, productive Simpson clonality was calculated by taking the square root of Simpson's diversity index across productive rearrangements. This immuneACCESS table, as held by TCRdb, lists in-frame sequences with V and J called but not all clones. Of the missing ones, under half trace to an unresolved V gene in checked studies; the others have no known cause. The V and J calls and the clone size are those of that table, but D and trimming were determined from the DNA. The sample contains around 310,000 clones, approximately 88% of them found a single time. Jointly, the top ten make up 3% to 4% of the sample.

The sample taken for sequencing was peripheral blood. This TCR came from a woman aged 45-65 years with active or convalescent COVID-19. The rearrangement joined TRBV9 to TRBJ1-1, with 10 bases in between that match TRBD1. For the CDR3, the sequence is CASSVAGTGAEAFF. The DNA sequence is TGTGCCAGCAGCGTAGCAGGGACAGGGGCTGAAGCTTTCTTT.